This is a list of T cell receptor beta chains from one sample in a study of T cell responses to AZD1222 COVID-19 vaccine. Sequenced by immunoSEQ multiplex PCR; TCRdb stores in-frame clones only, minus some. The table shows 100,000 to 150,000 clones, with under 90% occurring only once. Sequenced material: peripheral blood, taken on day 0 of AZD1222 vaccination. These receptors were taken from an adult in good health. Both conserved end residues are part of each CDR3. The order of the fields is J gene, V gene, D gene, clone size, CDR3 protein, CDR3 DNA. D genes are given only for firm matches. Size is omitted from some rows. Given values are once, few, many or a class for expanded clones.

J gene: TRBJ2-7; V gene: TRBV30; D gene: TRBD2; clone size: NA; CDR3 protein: CAWSGNSGGDHYEQYF; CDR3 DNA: TGTGCCTGGAGCGGGAATAGCGGGGGGGACCACTACGAGCAGTACTTC
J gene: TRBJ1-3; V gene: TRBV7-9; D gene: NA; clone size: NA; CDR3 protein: CASSLDQLGNTIYF; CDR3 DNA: TGTGCCAGCAGCTTGGACCAGTTGGGAAACACCATATATTTT
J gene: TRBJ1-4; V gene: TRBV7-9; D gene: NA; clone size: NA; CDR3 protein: CASSFYREGEKLFF; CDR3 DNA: TGTGCCAGCAGCTTTTACAGGGAAGGTGAAAAACTGTTTTTT
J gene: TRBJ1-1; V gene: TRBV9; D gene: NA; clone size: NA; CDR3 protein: CASSELGAFYTEAFF; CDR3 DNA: TGTGCCAGCAGCGAACTCGGGGCTTTTTACACTGAAGCTTTCTTT
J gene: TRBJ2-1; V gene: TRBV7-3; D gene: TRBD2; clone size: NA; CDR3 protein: CASSPQGLAGGYNEQFF; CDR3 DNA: TGTGCCAGCAGCCCTCAAGGACTAGCGGGGGGATACAATGAGCAGTTCTTC
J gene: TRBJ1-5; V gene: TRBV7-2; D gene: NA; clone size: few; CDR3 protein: CASSFNPNQPQHF; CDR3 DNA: TGTGCCAGCAGCTTTAATCCCAATCAGCCCCAGCATTTT
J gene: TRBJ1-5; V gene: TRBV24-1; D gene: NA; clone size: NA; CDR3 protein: CATSDSPALQPQHF; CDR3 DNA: TGTGCCACCAGTGATTCTCCCGCTTTGCAGCCCCAGCATTTT
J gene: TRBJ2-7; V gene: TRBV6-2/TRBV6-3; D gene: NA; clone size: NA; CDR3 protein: CASSDPDPGHYEQYF; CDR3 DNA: TGTGCCAGCAGTGATCCGGACCCAGGACACTACGAGCAGTACTTC
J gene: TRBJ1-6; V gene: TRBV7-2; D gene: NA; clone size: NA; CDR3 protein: CASSPPKDSYNSPLHF; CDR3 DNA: TGTGCCAGCAGCCCTCCCAAGGATTCCTATAATTCACCCCTCCACTTT
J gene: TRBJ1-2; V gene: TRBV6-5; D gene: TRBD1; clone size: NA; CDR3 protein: CASTPNRGSNYGYTF; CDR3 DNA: TGTGCCAGCACCCCAAACAGGGGGAGTAACTATGGCTACACCTTC
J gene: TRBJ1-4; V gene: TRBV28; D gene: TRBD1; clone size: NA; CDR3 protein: CASQLPGTGDEKLFF; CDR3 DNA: TGTGCCAGCCAACTACCCGGGACAGGGGATGAAAAACTGTTTTTT
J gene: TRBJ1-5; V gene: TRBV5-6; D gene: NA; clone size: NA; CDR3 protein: CASSLVSSNQPQHF; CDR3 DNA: TGTGCCAGCAGCTTAGTTTCGAGCAATCAGCCCCAGCATTTT
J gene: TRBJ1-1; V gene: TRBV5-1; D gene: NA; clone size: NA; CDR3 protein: CASSLDSRNTEAFF; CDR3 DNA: TGCGCCAGCAGCTTGGACAGTAGGAACACTGAAGCTTTCTTT
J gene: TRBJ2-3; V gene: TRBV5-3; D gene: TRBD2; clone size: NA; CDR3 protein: CARSARLAGGPSTDTQYF; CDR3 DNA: TGTGCCAGAAGCGCGAGACTAGCGGGGGGGCCTAGCACAGATACGCAGTATTTT
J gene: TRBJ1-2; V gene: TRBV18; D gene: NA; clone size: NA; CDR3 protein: CASSPNRMNYGYTF; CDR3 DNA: TGTGCCAGCTCACCAAACAGAATGAACTATGGCTACACCTTC
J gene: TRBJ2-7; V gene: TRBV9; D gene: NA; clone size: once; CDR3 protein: CASSVEPGGSYEQYF; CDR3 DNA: TGTGCCAGCAGCGTAGAGCCAGGGGGGTCCTACGAGCAGTACTTC
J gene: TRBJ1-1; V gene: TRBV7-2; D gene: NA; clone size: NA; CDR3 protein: CASSRRQIDTEAFF; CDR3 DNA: TGTGCCAGCTCACGTCGACAGATCGACACTGAAGCTTTCTTT
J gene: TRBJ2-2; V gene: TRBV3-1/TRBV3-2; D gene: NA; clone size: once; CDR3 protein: CASSQDGRGTGELFF; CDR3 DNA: TGTGCCAGCAGCCAAGATGGGAGGGGGACCGGGGAGCTGTTTTTT
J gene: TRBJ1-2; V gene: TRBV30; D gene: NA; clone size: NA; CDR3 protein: CVSGRANYGYTF; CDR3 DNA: TGTGTCAGCGGGAGAGCTAACTATGGCTACACCTTC
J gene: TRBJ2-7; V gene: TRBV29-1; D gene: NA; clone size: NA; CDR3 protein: CSAGTLPTYEQYF; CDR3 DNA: TGCAGCGCCGGGACTCTTCCAACCTACGAGCAGTACTTC
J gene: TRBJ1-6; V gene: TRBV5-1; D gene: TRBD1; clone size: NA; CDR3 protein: CASSYLGTAFNSPLHF; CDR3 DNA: TGCGCCAGCAGCTACCTCGGGACAGCGTTTAATTCACCCCTCCACTTT
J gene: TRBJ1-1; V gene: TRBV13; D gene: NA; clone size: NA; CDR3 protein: CASSAYLGEMNTEAFF; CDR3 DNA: TGTGCCAGCAGCGCCTACCTGGGAGAGATGAACACTGAAGCTTTCTTT
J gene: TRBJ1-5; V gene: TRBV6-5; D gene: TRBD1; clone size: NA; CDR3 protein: CASTYRGEDQPQHF; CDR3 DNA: TGTGCCAGCACCTACAGGGGTGAAGATCAGCCCCAGCATTTT
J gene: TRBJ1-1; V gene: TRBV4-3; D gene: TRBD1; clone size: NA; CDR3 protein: CASSQAGGAAFF; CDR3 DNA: TGCGCCAGCAGCCAAGCAGGGGGGGCGGCTTTCTTT